These 2 T cell receptor beta chains originate from one sample sequenced in a study of T cell responses to AZD1222 COVID-19 vaccine. The assay was immunoSEQ multiplex PCR, and TCRdb's table has in-frame clones only and misses some. This sample has around 95,000 clones, with around nine tenths found just once. The source was peripheral blood, collected on day 0 of AZD1222 vaccination. Every receptor here comes from an adult in good health.

As to this clone: Other DNA sequences of this sample code for an identical CDR3. V and J are TRBV6-5 and TRBJ1-2; 7 bases are shared with TRBD1. From germline, CDR1 is MNHEY and CDR2 SVGAGI. The CDR3 runs 14 residues. Germline trimming cut 0 bases from V and 2 bases from J; bases unmatched to any gene: 0. CDR3 DNA: TGTGCCAGCAGTTACTCGGGACAGAACTATGGCTACACCTTC. This sequence encodes CASSYSGQNYGYTF.

This chain links TRBV5-6 with TRBJ1-2; 8 positions match TRBD1. Germline V gene lookup returns CDR1 SGHDT and CDR2 YYEEEE. This CDR3 is built from 17 residues. V was pared by 3 bases and J by 3 bases, with 13 bases of the junction left unmatched. Here the CDR3 reads CASSSLGGQGVDYGYTF. The CDR3 region has the DNA TGTGCCAGCAGCTCCCTGGGAGGACAGGGCGTCGACTATGGCTACACCTTC.